The 14 T cell receptor beta chains below all came from one sample that was sequenced in a study of radiotherapy plus CTLA-4 blockade in lung cancer. Produced via immunoSEQ multiplex PCR; TCRdb's table is partial and in-frame only. The sample comprises roughly 68,000 clones, about 80% of which are singletons, and about 6.6% rests with the top ten. Sample: peripheral blood, taken from a patient treated with radiotherapy plus ipilimumab. All receptors derive from a human donor with non-small cell lung cancer who had a complete response to radiotherapy plus ipilimumab.

Written as DNA, the CDR3 is TGTGCCAGCAGCTCCAGCATTTGGGATGCTGAAGCTTTCTTT. This translates into CASSSSIWDAEAFF. The chain has TRBV11-2 and TRBJ1-1, with D unclear. The CDR3 runs 14 residues. CDR1 and CDR2 from the germline V gene are SGHAT and FQNNGV. Trimming took off 4 bases at V and 6 bases at J, with 15 bases between the two ends.

V gene TRBV7-6 combines with J gene TRBJ2-3; the match to TRBD1 covers 7 bases. The trim removed 4 bases at V and 1 base at J, leaving 20 bases unmatched. CDR3 length equals 20 residues. Germline CDR1 SGHVS, CDR2 FNYEAQ. Here the CDR3 reads CASSSPHGAQGESGTDTQYF. DNA for the CDR3: TGTGCCAGCAGCTCACCACATGGGGCTCAGGGGGAGAGTGGCACAGATACGCAGTATTTT.

The table lists this clone with a count of one. The V gene is TRBV29-1, the J gene TRBJ1-1; D call uncertain. Trimming took off 4 bases at V and 0 bases at J, with 3 bases between the two ends. This CDR3 has 11 residues. Germline CDR1 reads SQVTM; CDR2 reads ANQGSEA. CDR3 protein: CSVAVNTEAFF. In DNA, the CDR3 is TGCAGCGTTGCAGTGAACACTGAAGCTTTCTTT.

The rearrangement uses TRBV7-9 and TRBJ2-2, with 9 positions matching TRBD1. The J segment lost 7 bases and the V segment lost 4 bases, leaving 4 bases of the junction unmatched. The CDR3 runs to 14 residues. Germline CDR1 and CDR2: SEHNR and FQNEAQ (reference sequence). For the CDR3, the DNA is TGTGCCAGCAGCTCGGACAGGGGAGTCGGGGAGCTGTTTTTT. Translating it yields CASSSDRGVGELFF.

The rearrangement uses TRBV13 and TRBJ2-5; 9 bases line up with TRBD2. This CDR3 is 17 amino acids long. CDR1 and CDR2 from the germline V gene are PRHDT and FYEKMQ (reference sequence). J was trimmed by 5 bases and V by 4 bases; bases with no gene match: 14. The CDR3 bases are TGTGCCAGCAGCTCCACGGTAGCGGGGGCCCCGGGGGAGACCCAGTACTTC. Translation: CASSSTVAGAPGETQYF.

The genes are TRBV18 and TRBJ1-1; perhaps TRBD1 as D (5 bases). The CDR3 sequence is 14 residues long. Germline assignment: CDR1 KGHSH and CDR2 LQKENI. V lost 6 bases to trimming and J lost 0 bases, with 11 bases between them. The CDR3 DNA sequence: TGTGCCAGCTCCCCCGACAGATTGAACACTGAAGCTTTCTTT. The encoded protein is CASSPDRLNTEAFF.

This chain joins TRBV30 and TRBJ1-2, with a weak D call TRBD1 (5 bases). The germline CDR1 and CDR2 sequences are GTSNPN and SVGIG (reference sequence). This CDR3 is 15 amino acids long. V lost 5 bases to trimming and J lost 4 bases, with 20 bases between them. The chain's CDR3 is CAWHTQTGLLYGYTF. CDR3 sequence (DNA): TGTGCCTGGCATACACAAACGGGACTCCTCTATGGCTACACCTTC.

V and J are TRBV9 and TRBJ1-1; no clear D gene. CDR1 SGDLS and CDR2 YYNGEE come from the germline V gene. CDR3 size: 13 residues. Trimming removed 1 base from V and 1 base from J, with 5 bases in between. In DNA, the CDR3 is TGTGCCAGCAGCGTAAACGCGAACACTGAAGCTTTCTTT. Translation: CASSVNANTEAFF.

This clone showed up just a few times. This sequence joins TRBV7-9 and TRBJ2-3; 8 nucleotides match TRBD2. The length of the CDR3 is 16 residues. Germline V gene data show CDR1 as SEHNR and CDR2 as FQNEAQ (reference sequence). Unmatched junction bases numbered 5, after V lost 2 bases and J lost 1 base. The CDR3 DNA sequence: TGTGCCAGCAGCTTATGGGCGCGGGAGGGCACAGATACGCAGTATTTT. This gives the protein CASSLWAREGTDTQYF.

This clone was counted between two and nine times. The chain couples TRBV5-1 to TRBJ1-2; the D is unclear. The CDR3 runs to 12 residues. The germline gives CDR1 SGHRS, CDR2 YFSETQ. V dropped 0 bases and J dropped 3 bases, with 3 bases sitting between them. In nucleotides, the CDR3 is TGCGCCAGCAGCTTGGGCGACTATGGCTACACCTTC. The encoded protein is CASSLGDYGYTF.

The chain recombines TRBV23-1 with TRBJ2-7; D not resolved. TRBV23-1 is assigned to the ORF class and has an uncertain function. This CDR3 has 14 amino acids. V lost 2 bases and J 0 bases, leaving 8 bases between the germline ends. CDR3 sequence reads: CASSQTTISYEQYF. The DNA of the CDR3 is TGCGCCAGCAGTCAAACGACGATCTCCTACGAGCAGTACTTC.

The chain combines TRBV19 with TRBJ1-1; perhaps TRBD1 as D (6 bases). CDR1 is LNHDA and CDR2 is SQIVND in the germline V gene (reference sequence). The CDR3 consists of 13 residues. Trimming took 5 bases from V and 5 from J, leaving 12 bases between them. In DNA form, the CDR3 reads TGTGCCAGTAGTCCCAGGGGAATAACTGAAGCTTTCTTT. It encodes CASSPRGITEAFF.

The chain has TRBV18 and TRBJ2-3; D tentatively fits TRBD1 or TRBD2 (6 bases each). Trimming pared 0 bases from V and 5 bases from J, leaving 12 bases between. Per the germline V gene, CDR1 is KGHSH and CDR2 is LQKENI. This CDR3 is built from 15 residues. CDR3 DNA sequence: TGTGCCAGCTCACCACCACGGGGGCTAGGAGATACGCAGTATTTT. This encodes CASSPPRGLGDTQYF.

This sequence joins TRBV5-4 and TRBJ2-3; D is possibly TRBD1 or TRBD2 (5 bases each). Germline V gives CDR1 SGHNT, CDR2 YYREEE (reference sequence). Trimming stripped 3 bases from V and 6 bases from J, with 8 bases between. This CDR3 spans 12 amino acids. CDR3 in DNA: TGTGCCAGCAGCTGGGACCCCGATACGCAGTATTTT. It yields the protein CASSWDPDTQYF.